The next 21 T cell receptor beta chains were all read from a single sample in a study of blood T cells in healthy people across ages. It was with a sample-barcoded 5' primer and a J-beta primer mix that a second PCR of roughly 7 to 12 cycles was run. TCRdb re-called the 5' RACE reads with MiXCR, one entry per CDR3 protein. Of about 570,000 distinct CDR3 sequences detected, 25% to 30% appear once; the ten largest clones hold approximately 17%. The sample comprised blood. These receptors were collected from a woman between 65 and 79 years old in good health.

In the case of this clonotype: One end of the junction is discordant with germline, which a read error may explain. The rearrangement links TRBV7-2 to TRBJ1-6; 9 nucleotides align to TRBD1. Germline lookup yields CDR1 SGHTA and CDR2 FQGNSA. The CDR3 has 15 residues. The DNA for the CDR3 is TGTGCCAGCAGCTTTCAACAGGGGGCAAATTCACTCCTCCACTTT. It yields the protein CASSFQQGANSLLHF.

This clonotype was detected only a few times. The chain couples TRBV4-3 to TRBJ1-2; D is ambiguous. V lost 1 base, J lost 7 bases, and 10 bases lay in between. The CDR3 has 13 residues. CDR1 and CDR2 from the germline V gene are LGHNA and YSLEER. The CDR3 loop is CASSQGPASGYTF. The CDR3 nucleotides read TGCGCCAGCAGCCAAGGCCCTGCGAGTGGCTACACCTTC.

The chain carries TRBV18 and TRBJ1-3; no clear D gene. The germline gives CDR1 KGHSH, CDR2 LQKENI. The CDR3 sequence is 15 residues long. V was trimmed by 3 bases and J by 0 bases, leaving 9 bases between them. The CDR3 sequence is CASSPGLLSGNTIYF. In DNA, the CDR3 is TGTGCCAGCTCACCCGGACTCCTCTCTGGAAACACCATATATTTT.

The rearrangement uses TRBV27 and TRBJ2-7, with D possibly being TRBD1 (5 bases). From germline, CDR1 is MNHEY and CDR2 SMNVEV (reference sequence). The CDR3 length is 13 residues. The V end lost 2 bases, the J end lost 5 bases, and 10 bases lay between the germline ends. The CDR3 DNA follows: TGTGCCAGCAGTTTAAAAACAGGCCACGAGCAGTACTTC. Translating gives CASSLKTGHEQYF.

The chain carries TRBV6-2 or TRBV6-3 and TRBJ1-2; 7 nucleotides match TRBD1. V shed 7 bases, J shed 2 bases, and the junction held 1 base outside the gene matches. The V gene's germline CDR1 is MNHEY and CDR2 SVGEGT. The CDR3 covers 12 residues. In DNA, the CDR3 is TGTGCCAGCAAGGACAGGAACTATGGCTACACCTTC. It translates to CASKDRNYGYTF.

This clonotype occurred a few times. The chain uses TRBV20-1 and TRBJ2-1, with a tentative D call TRBD1 (5 bases). CDR3 length: 13 residues. Trimming shortened V by 2 bases and J by 7 bases, and 12 bases separated the two germline ends. Per germline, CDR1 DFQATT and CDR2 SNEGSKA (reference sequence). The CDR3 region is CSARQGIKNEQFF. CDR3 in DNA: TGCAGTGCTAGACAGGGTATAAAGAATGAGCAGTTCTTC.

The gene calls are TRBV20-1 and TRBJ2-5; 13 bases agree with TRBD2. Germline-derived CDR1 and CDR2 are DFQATT and SNEGSKA (reference sequence). With 6 bases clipped from V and 5 bases from J, the junction kept 6 bases outside the gene matches. This CDR3 has 14 residues. CDR3 region: CSARTSGGSETQYF. As DNA, the CDR3 is TGCAGTGCCAGGACTAGCGGGGGTTCGGAGACCCAGTACTTC.

This rearrangement joins TRBV9 to TRBJ2-5; 7 bases align to TRBD2. The assigned J gene may be wrong: the sequence end matches TRBJ2-7 better. The CDR3 contains 14 residues. Germline-derived CDR1 and CDR2 are SGDLS and YYNGEE. CDR3: CASSPLSGGYEQYF. CDR3 DNA sequence: TGTGCCAGCAGCCCCCTTTCGGGGGGCTACGAGCAGTACTTC.

The rearrangement links TRBV20-1 to TRBJ1-4; unclear D gene. Germline V gene data show CDR1 as DFQATT and CDR2 as SNEGSKA (reference sequence). The CDR3 has 13 residues. With 6 bases removed from V and 0 bases from J, the gap between germline ends came to 8 bases. In DNA, the CDR3 is TGCAGTGCAAGGATTTCAACTAATGAAAAACTGTTTTTT. Translating gives CSARISTNEKLFF.

This clonotype was detected a few times. The V call is TRBV6-1, the J call TRBJ1-4, with D perhaps matching TRBD1 (5 bases). Germline loops: CDR1 MNHNS, CDR2 SASEGT. Trimming took 6 bases from V and 7 from J, leaving 12 bases between them. The CDR3 has 13 amino acids. CDR3 in amino acids: CASRRGGSEKLFF. CDR3 DNA: TGTGCCAGCAGGCGGGGGGGGAGTGAAAAACTGTTTTTT.

This clonotype was seen a few times. This chain connects TRBV27 to TRBJ2-6; D uncertain. In germline, CDR1 is MNHEY, CDR2 SMNVEV (reference sequence). This CDR3 has 13 amino acids. V lost 3 bases to trimming and J lost 4 bases, with 4 bases between them. The CDR3 region is CASSLWGANVLTF. The CDR3 DNA sequence: TGTGCCAGCAGTTTGTGGGGGGCCAACGTCCTGACTTTC. Full variable domain (rest looked up from reference TRBV27 and TRBJ2-6): EAQVTQNPRYLITVTGKKLTVTCSQNMNHEYMSWYRQDPGLGLRQIYYSMNVEVTDKGDVPEGYKVSRKEKRNFPLILESPSPNQTSLYFCASSLWGANVLTFGAGSRLTVL.

This clonotype was seen a single time. In DNA form, the CDR3 reads TGTGCCAGCAGTCCCGATTATGGCAACAATGAGCAGTTCTTC. Protein product: CASSPDYGNNEQFF. The chain is built from TRBV6-5 and TRBJ2-1; D remains unclear. The V gene lost 5 bases and the J gene lost 5 bases, with 13 bases spanning the gap. The germline CDR1 and CDR2 sequences are MNHEY and SVGAGI. CDR3 length: 14 amino acids.

The chain is built from TRBV7-9 and TRBJ1-3; D remains unclear. Trimming left V 3 bases short and J 6 bases short, with 3 bases between. The CDR3 length is 11 residues. CDR1 and CDR2 from the germline V gene are SEHNR and FQNEAQ (reference sequence). The CDR3 DNA sequence: TGTGCCAGCAGCTTCGCAAACACCATATATTTT. Its translation is CASSFANTIYF.

This chain joins TRBV21-1 and TRBJ1-1. TRBV21-1 is a documented pseudogene. This CDR3 contains 16 residues. The CDR3 loop reads CASSKGTGTPFTEAFF. The CDR3 DNA is TGTGCCAGCAGCAAAGGAACCGGGACTCCCTTCACTGAAGCTTTCTTT.

V and J are TRBV9 and TRBJ1-1, with D hard to call. The CDR3 covers 15 residues. From germline, CDR1 is SGDLS and CDR2 YYNGEE. V lost 3 bases to trimming and J lost 5 bases, with 17 bases between them. The CDR3 DNA follows: TGTGCCAGCAGCGCACAAGAGGGCGCCTGGACTGAAGCTTTCTTT. As protein: CASSAQEGAWTEAFF.

The chain uses TRBV12-3 or TRBV12-4 and TRBJ1-2, with a possible D match to TRBD1 (5 bases). The CDR3 is 13 amino acids. Trimming removed 8 bases from V and 3 bases from J, with 13 bases in between. The CDR3 loop reads CASFGGGYYGYTF. The CDR3 nucleotides are TGTGCCAGCTTTGGGGGGGGGTACTATGGCTACACCTTC.

J is TRBJ1-2 and V is TRBV7-2; 7 bases agree with TRBD1. This CDR3 is built from 14 residues. V was clipped by 4 bases and J by 7 bases; unmatched bases: 9. Germline CDR1 SGHTA, CDR2 FQGNSA. CDR3 DNA sequence: TGTGCCAGCAGCTCCGGACAGGACCTCTCTGGCTACACCTTC. Translated: CASSSGQDLSGYTF. The variable domain in full, completed from reference TRBV7-2 and TRBJ1-2, reads GAGVSQSPSNKVTEKGKDVELRCDPISGHTALYWYRQSLGQGLEFLIYFQGNSAPDKSGLPSDRFSAERTGGSVSTLTIQRTQQEDSAVYLCASSSGQDLSGYTFGSGTRLTVV.

Concerning this clonotype itself: Sequence at one end of the junction differs from germline and may be a read error. The gene calls are TRBV14 and TRBJ1-2; no clear D gene. There are 14 residues in the CDR3. Germline CDR1 is SGHDN and CDR2 is FVKESK. The CDR3 sequence: CASSQDGRFYGNTF. The CDR3 nucleotides read TGTGCCAGCAGCCAAGACGGCAGATTCTATGGCAACACCTTC. The full variable domain, rest sourced from reference TRBV14 and TRBJ1-2, is EAGVTQFPSHSVIEKGQTVTLRCDPISGHDNLYWYRRVMGKEIKFLLHFVKESKQDESGMPNNRFLAERTGGTYSTLKVQPAELEDSGVYFCASSQDGRFYGNTFGSGTRLTVV.

The V gene is TRBV3-1, the J gene TRBJ1-2; tentatively, D is TRBD1 (5 bases). Germline V gene data show CDR1 as LGHDT and CDR2 as YNNKEL (reference sequence). This CDR3 comprises 15 residues. V was clipped by 0 bases and J by 7 bases, with 15 bases between them. The CDR3 protein is CASSQEGREVGGYTF. In nucleotides, the CDR3 is TGTGCCAGCAGCCAAGAAGGCAGGGAGGTTGGTGGCTACACCTTC.

The rearrangement uses TRBV24-1 and TRBJ2-6, with TRBD1 identical over 8 bases. V lost 3 bases and J lost 9; bases outside the gene matches: 6. This CDR3 has 15 amino acids. Germline V gene lookup returns CDR1 KGHDR and CDR2 SFDVKD. CDR3: CATSDPGQGGNVLTF. CDR3 coding DNA: TGTGCCACCAGTGATCCAGGACAGGGTGGCAACGTCCTGACTTTC.

There are a few counts of this clonotype. The chain carries TRBV5-1 and TRBJ2-2; D might be TRBD2 (5 bases). The germline V and J ends were trimmed by 0 bases and 5 bases, with 14 bases remaining between them. Looked up from germline, CDR1 is SGHRS and CDR2 is YFSETQ. CDR3 length: 16 amino acids. The CDR3 DNA sequence: TGCGCCAGCAGCTTGGGTACGGGCCGAGGGACCGGGGAGCTGTTTTTT. This encodes CASSLGTGRGTGELFF.